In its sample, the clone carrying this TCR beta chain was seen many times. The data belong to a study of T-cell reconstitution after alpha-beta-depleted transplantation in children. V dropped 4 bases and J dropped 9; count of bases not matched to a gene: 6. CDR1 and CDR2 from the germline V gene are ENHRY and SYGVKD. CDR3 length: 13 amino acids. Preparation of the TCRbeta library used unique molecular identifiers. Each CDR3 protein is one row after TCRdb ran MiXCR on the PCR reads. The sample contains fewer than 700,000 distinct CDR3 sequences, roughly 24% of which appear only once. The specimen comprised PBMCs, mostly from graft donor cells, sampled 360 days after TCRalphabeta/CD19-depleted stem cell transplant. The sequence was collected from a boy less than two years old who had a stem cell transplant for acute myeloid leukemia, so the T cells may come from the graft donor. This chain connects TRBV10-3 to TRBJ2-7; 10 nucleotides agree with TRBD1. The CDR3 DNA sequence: TGTGCCATCAGTGGGGGGACAGGGGACGGGCAGTACTTC. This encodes CAISGGTGDGQYF.